Following are 25 T cell receptor beta chains from one sample sequenced in a study of beta chain features in type 1 diabetes. The study reverse transcribed the entire isolated RNA, so it sequenced expressed TCRB transcripts. Repertoires were generated with immunoSEQ multiplex PCR, while TCRdb's copy carries only in-frame clones and drops some. The sample lists roughly 40,000 clones, roughly 50% occurring once. The source material was central memory CD4+ T cells from blood. The receptors originated from a woman aged 18-35 years in good health.

This clone has a handful of counts. The chain recombines TRBV7-9 with TRBJ1-2, with D possibly matching TRBD1 (5 bases). The CDR3 totals 14 residues. Germline assignment: CDR1 SEHNR and CDR2 FQNEAQ (reference sequence). V was pared by 6 bases and J by 1 base, with 12 bases between. This CDR3 reads CASSKPTDNYGYTF. The CDR3 nucleotides read TGTGCCAGCAGTAAACCGACAGATAACTATGGCTACACCTTC.

The chain carries TRBV14 and TRBJ1-3; D is possibly TRBD1 (5 bases). Between the trimmed V and J ends, which lost 0 bases and 0 bases, there was a span of 9 bases. CDR1 and CDR2 (germline): SGHDN, FVKESK. The CDR3 is 16 residues long. CDR3 nucleotides: TGTGCCAGCAGCCAAGACAGGGCTCACTCTGGAAACACCATATATTTT. Amino acids: CASSQDRAHSGNTIYF.

This chain joins TRBV30 and TRBJ1-3, with D tentatively TRBD1 (6 bases). From germline, CDR1 is GTSNPN and CDR2 SVGIG (reference sequence). The V end was cut by 3 bases, the J end by 0 bases, with 9 bases between. The CDR3 has 14 amino acids. CDR3: CAWRLGGSGNTIYF. The CDR3 DNA reads TGTGCCTGGAGACTAGGGGGCTCTGGAAACACCATATATTTT.

The J gene is TRBJ1-1, the V gene TRBV6-1; TRBD1 is a possible D gene (5 bases). The length of the CDR3 is 14 residues. Germline CDR1 reads MNHNS; CDR2 reads SASEGT. V lost 10 bases, J lost 4 bases, and 19 bases lay in between. CDR3 protein: CATRREGWGTEAFF. CDR3 sequence (DNA): TGTGCCACCCGGAGGGAGGGGTGGGGCACTGAAGCTTTCTTT.

The chain links TRBV6-5 to TRBJ1-2; possible D gene TRBD1, 6 bases. The CDR3 contains 14 residues. The V and J ends lost 6 bases and 3 bases respectively, with 14 bases between them. Germline CDR1 reads MNHEY; CDR2 reads SVGAGI. CDR3 sequence (DNA): TGTGCCAGCAGCCCACAGGGCAGAGACTATGGCTACACCTTC. Translated, it gives CASSPQGRDYGYTF.

In this sample, this clone turned up a few times. This chain links TRBV11-2 with TRBJ2-1, with TRBD2 matching 8 bases. V shed 3 bases, J shed 0 bases, and the junction held 7 bases outside the gene matches. The germline CDR1 and CDR2 sequences are SGHAT and FQNNGV. CDR3 length: 17 residues. The CDR3: CASSFGGAASSYNEQFF. CDR3 nucleotide sequence: TGTGCCAGCAGCTTCGGGGGGGCAGCTAGCTCCTACAATGAGCAGTTCTTC.

There are a few counts of this clone. V is TRBV6-6 and J is TRBJ2-7, with D unresolved. Germline V gives CDR1 MNHNY, CDR2 SVGAGI (reference sequence). With 5 bases removed from V and 6 bases from J, the gap between germline ends came to 11 bases. The CDR3 contains 12 residues. The CDR3 nucleotides are TGTGCCAGCAGTAATCCTGAGTTCGAGCAGTACTTC. This codes for CASSNPEFEQYF.

V is TRBV27 and J is TRBJ1-2; TRBD1 matches at 7 bases. V lost 5 bases, J lost 4 bases, and 7 bases stayed unmatched. The CDR3 spans 14 residues. The germline CDR1 and CDR2 sequences are MNHEY and SMNVEV (reference sequence). CDR3 sequence: CASSLTGMSYGYTF. CDR3 sequence (DNA): TGTGCCAGCAGTCTGACAGGGATGTCCTATGGCTACACCTTC.

V and J are TRBV10-3 and TRBJ1-3; possibly TRBD1 for D (6 bases). The CDR3 contains 13 residues. The V and J ends lost 6 bases and 2 bases respectively, with 8 bases between them. The V gene's germline CDR1 is ENHRY and CDR2 SYGVKD. As DNA, the CDR3 is TGTGCCATCAGACAGGGAGCTGGAAACACCATATATTTT. It yields the protein CAIRQGAGNTIYF.

The gene calls are TRBV5-1 and TRBJ1-1; D not certain. This CDR3 has 15 residues. Looked up from germline, CDR1 is SGHRS and CDR2 is YFSETQ. V was trimmed by 4 bases and J by 1 base, leaving 14 bases between them. The CDR3 loop reads CASSPSSAGNTEAFF. The CDR3 DNA follows: TGCGCCAGCAGCCCCTCATCGGCGGGGAACACTGAAGCTTTCTTT.

This sequence joins TRBV29-1 and TRBJ1-5, with D possibly being TRBD1 (5 bases). CDR3 length equals 13 residues. The V gene's germline CDR1 is SQVTM and CDR2 ANQGSEA. V lost 4 bases and J 3 bases, leaving 10 bases between the germline ends. The CDR3 sequence: CSVAGGFNQPQHF. The CDR3 DNA reads as TGCAGCGTTGCCGGGGGTTTCAATCAGCCCCAGCATTTT.

The gene calls are TRBV9 and TRBJ2-1; TRBD1 matches at 8 bases. The CDR3 loop spans 16 amino acids. In germline, CDR1 is SGDLS, CDR2 YYNGEE. V lost 2 bases to trimming and J lost 6 bases; unmatched junction nucleotides: 10. This chain's CDR3 is CASSVLPGTGTNEQFF. DNA for the CDR3: TGTGCCAGCAGCGTTTTGCCCGGGACAGGCACCAATGAGCAGTTCTTC.

This clone occurred a few times. This chain connects TRBV6-1 to TRBJ1-1, with a tentative D call TRBD1 (5 bases). Germline V CDR1 and CDR2: MNHNS, SASEGT. The CDR3 runs to 14 residues. Trimming left V 4 bases short and J 4 bases short, with 13 bases between. As DNA, the CDR3 is TGTGCCAGCAGTGTGGAGGGGCACTTCACTGAAGCTTTCTTT. It yields the protein CASSVEGHFTEAFF.

Only a few counts were recorded for this clone. V is TRBV29-1 and J is TRBJ1-1; a weak D match, TRBD1 (6 bases). The CDR3 spans 12 residues. Germline V gene lookup returns CDR1 SQVTM and CDR2 ANQGSEA. V lost 5 bases, J lost 7 bases, and 14 bases lay in between. CDR3 DNA: TGCAGCGTTAATACCCCACAGGGTGAAGCTTTCTTT. Its translation: CSVNTPQGEAFF.

The V call is TRBV29-1, the J call TRBJ1-2; 8 bases fit TRBD1. V shed 2 bases, J shed 6 bases, and the junction held 5 bases outside the gene matches. The CDR3 is 13 amino acids. CDR1 and CDR2 from the germline V gene are SQVTM and ANQGSEA. The CDR3 bases are TGCAGCGTTGAACAGGGGGCTAGAGATGGCTACACCTTC. It encodes CSVEQGARDGYTF.

In its sample, this clone was seen a few times. In DNA, the CDR3 is TGTGCCACCACGGACAGGGTCTATGGCTACACCTTC. The encoded protein is CATTDRVYGYTF. The chain combines TRBV19 with TRBJ1-2, with 8 bases aligning to TRBD1. Germline V lookup: CDR1 LNHDA, CDR2 SQIVND (reference sequence). Germline trimming cut 10 bases from V and 4 bases from J; bases unmatched to any gene: 5. The CDR3 runs to 12 residues.

The chain is built from TRBV2 and TRBJ1-1; D gene uncertain. The germline CDR1 and CDR2 sequences are SNHLY and FYNNEI. The ends were cut back, 4 bases at V and 5 bases at J, with 11 bases in the middle. The CDR3 length is 13 residues. The CDR3 loop is CASSGEDGTEAFF. The CDR3 DNA reads as TGTGCCAGCAGTGGAGAGGATGGTACTGAAGCTTTCTTT.

The CDR3 region has the DNA TGCGCCAGCAGCTTGGCCGCCGCTAGTAGATCAGATACGCAGTATTTT. Translating gives CASSLAAASRSDTQYF. The chain joins TRBV5-1 to TRBJ2-3; D gene ambiguous. The germline V gene has CDR1 SGHRS and CDR2 YFSETQ. Trimming stripped 0 bases from V and 4 bases from J, with 15 bases between. This CDR3 is built from 16 residues.

As to this clone: The conserved phenylalanine or tryptophan normally closing the CDR3 is absent here, so this likely arose from a read error. The CDR3 DNA reads TGTGCCAGCAGTCCCCTACATTCAGCGAACACTGAAGCTTTCCTT. It codes for CASSPLHSANTEAFL. The chain has TRBV28 and TRBJ1-1; no clear D gene. There are 15 residues in the CDR3. Germline V gene data show CDR1 as MDHEN and CDR2 as SYDVKM. Trimming left V 5 bases short and J 1 base short, with 14 bases between.

This clone was counted only a few times. The chain recombines TRBV6-6 with TRBJ2-3, with no clear D. CDR3 length: 15 residues. With 2 bases removed from V and 0 bases from J, the gap between germline ends came to 9 bases. Germline CDR1 and CDR2: MNHNY and SVGAGI (reference sequence). CDR3 loop: CASSYGSSSTDTQYF. The CDR3 coding sequence is TGTGCCAGCAGTTACGGCTCTTCTAGCACAGATACGCAGTATTTT.

V and J are TRBV4-1 and TRBJ2-7, with 8 positions matching TRBD2. Germline loops: CDR1 MGHRA, CDR2 YSYEKL. V gave up 3 bases and J gave up 3 bases; unmatched junction bases: 7. The CDR3 has 15 amino acids. Here the CDR3 reads CASSQGRGDYYEQYF. The DNA for the CDR3 is TGCGCCAGCAGCCAGGGGCGGGGGGACTACTACGAGCAGTACTTC.

This clone has only a few counts. This chain joins TRBV30 and TRBJ2-3; D possibly corresponds to TRBD2 (5 bases). V was shortened by 0 bases and J by 0 bases, with 22 bases between the two germline ends. Germline V gives CDR1 GTSNPN, CDR2 SVGIG (reference sequence). This CDR3 comprises 19 residues. The CDR3 region has the DNA TGTGCCTGGAGTGTAGAACCCTCCGGTCTCGGCGGGAGCACAGATACGCAGTATTTT. Protein sequence: CAWSVEPSGLGGSTDTQYF.

The CDR3 region has the DNA TGTGCCAGCTCACCGCCCGGGACAGGGGGCCACGAGCAGTACTTC. This codes for CASSPPGTGGHEQYF. The chain employs TRBV18 and TRBJ2-7; TRBD1 agrees at 12 bases. CDR3 length: 15 amino acids. The V segment lost 3 bases and the J segment 5 bases; nucleotides outside the gene matches: 5. Germline values: CDR1 KGHSH, CDR2 LQKENI.

The chain's CDR3 is CASARGPGQGGYEQYF. The DNA for the CDR3 is TGTGCCAGCGCACGCGGCCCGGGACAGGGAGGCTACGAGCAGTACTTC. The rearrangement joins TRBV6-6 to TRBJ2-7; 9 bases are a match to TRBD1. Unmatched junction bases numbered 14, after V lost 8 bases and J lost 3 bases. Germline V CDR1 and CDR2: MNHNY, SVGAGI (reference sequence). The length of the CDR3 is 16 residues.

This clone has more than one count but fewer than ten. One junction end disagrees with the germline gene, perhaps due to a read error. V usage is TRBV14 and J usage is TRBJ2-7; D ambiguous. CDR1 is SGHDN and CDR2 is FVKESK in the germline V gene. This CDR3 is 14 amino acids long. In DNA, the CDR3 is TGTGCCAGCAGCCAAGAGGCCCCCTACTACCCTATCGTCTTC. Protein sequence: CASSQEAPYYPIVF.